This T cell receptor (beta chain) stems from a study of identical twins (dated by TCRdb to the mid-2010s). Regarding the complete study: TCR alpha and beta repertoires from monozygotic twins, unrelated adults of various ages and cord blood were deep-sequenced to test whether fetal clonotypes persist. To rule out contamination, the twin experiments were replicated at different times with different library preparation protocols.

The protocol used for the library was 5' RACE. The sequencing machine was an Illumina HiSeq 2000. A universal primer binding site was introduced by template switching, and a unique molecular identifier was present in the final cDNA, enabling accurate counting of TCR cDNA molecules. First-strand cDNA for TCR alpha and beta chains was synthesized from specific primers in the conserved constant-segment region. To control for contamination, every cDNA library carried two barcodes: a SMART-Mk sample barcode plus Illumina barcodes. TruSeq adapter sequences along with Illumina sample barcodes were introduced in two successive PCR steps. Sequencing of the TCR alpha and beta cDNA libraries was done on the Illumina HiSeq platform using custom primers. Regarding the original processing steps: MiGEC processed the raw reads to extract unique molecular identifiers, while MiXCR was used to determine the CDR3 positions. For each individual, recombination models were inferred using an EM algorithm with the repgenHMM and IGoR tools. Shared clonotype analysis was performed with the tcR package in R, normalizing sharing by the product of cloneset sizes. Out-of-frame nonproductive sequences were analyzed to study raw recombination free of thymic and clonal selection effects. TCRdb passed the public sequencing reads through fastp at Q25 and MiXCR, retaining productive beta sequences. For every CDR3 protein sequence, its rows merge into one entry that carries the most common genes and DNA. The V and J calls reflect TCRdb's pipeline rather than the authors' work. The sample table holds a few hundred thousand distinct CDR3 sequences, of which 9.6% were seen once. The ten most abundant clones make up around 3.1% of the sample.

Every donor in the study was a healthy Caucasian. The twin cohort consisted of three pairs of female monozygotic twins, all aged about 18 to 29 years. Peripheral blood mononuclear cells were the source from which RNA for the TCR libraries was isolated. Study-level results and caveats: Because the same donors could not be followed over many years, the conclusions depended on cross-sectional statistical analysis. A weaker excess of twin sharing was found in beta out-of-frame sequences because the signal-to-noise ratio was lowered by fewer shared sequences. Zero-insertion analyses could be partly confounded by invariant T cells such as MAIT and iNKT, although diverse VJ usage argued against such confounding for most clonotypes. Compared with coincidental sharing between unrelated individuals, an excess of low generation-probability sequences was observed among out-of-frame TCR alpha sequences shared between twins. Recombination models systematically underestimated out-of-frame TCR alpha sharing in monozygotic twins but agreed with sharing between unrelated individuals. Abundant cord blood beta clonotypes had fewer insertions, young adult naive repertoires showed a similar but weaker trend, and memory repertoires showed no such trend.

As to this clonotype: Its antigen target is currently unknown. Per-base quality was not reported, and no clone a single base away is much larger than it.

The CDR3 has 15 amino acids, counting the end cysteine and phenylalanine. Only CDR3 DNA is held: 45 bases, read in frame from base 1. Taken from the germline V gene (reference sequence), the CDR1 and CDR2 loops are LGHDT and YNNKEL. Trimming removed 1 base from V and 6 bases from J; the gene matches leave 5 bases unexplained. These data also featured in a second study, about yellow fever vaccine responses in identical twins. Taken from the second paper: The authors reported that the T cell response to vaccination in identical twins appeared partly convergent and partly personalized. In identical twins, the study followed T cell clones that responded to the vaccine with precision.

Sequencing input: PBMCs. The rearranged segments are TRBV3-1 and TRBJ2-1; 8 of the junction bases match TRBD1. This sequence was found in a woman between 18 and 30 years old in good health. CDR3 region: CASSQGQGATNEQFF. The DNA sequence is TGTGCCAGCAGCCAAGGGCAGGGGGCGACCAATGAGCAGTTCTTC.